This TCR beta chain is from a study of blood T cells in healthy people across ages. Germline V gene lookup returns CDR1 MNHEY and CDR2 SVGAGI. This CDR3 spans 14 amino acids. The V gene lost 6 bases and the J gene lost 0 bases, with 12 bases spanning the gap. Primers used in a second PCR of roughly 6 to 11 cycles were a sample-barcoded 5' primer and a J-beta primer mix. CDR3-containing paired-end reads numbering at least 2.5 million came from each sample. TCRdb processed the 5' RACE reads anew with MiXCR; each CDR3 protein has one entry. Among more than 600,000 distinct CDR3 sequences listed, approximately 25% were seen once. Separately, the same data were catalogued under a study of T cells of mothers and their children. That source adds: Related mother-child pairs shared marginally more repertoire than unrelated pairs, though not significantly.

The sample comprised blood. This sequence joins TRBV6-5 and TRBJ2-7; no reliable D call. This receptor was taken from a boy under 18 in good health. CDR3 in amino acids: CASRTRFTSYEQYF. The CDR3 DNA sequence: TGTGCCAGCAGAACCCGATTTACCTCCTACGAGCAGTACTTC.